The rows below give T cell receptor beta chains drawn from one sample of a study of radiation and T cells in renal cell carcinoma. Profiled with immunoSEQ multiplex PCR; TCRdb holds only in-frame clones, not every one. The sample contains about 170,000 clones, approximately 90% of which appear only once. Material: blood, obtained from a patient whose treatment included radiotherapy and nephrectomy. These TCRs come from a woman between 45 and 60 years old with renal cell carcinoma. CDR3s include the opening cysteine and the closing phenylalanine or tryptophan. The D gene is left open where the match is weak. Clone size is not always given. Where it is, it says once, few, many or a class for expanded clones.

CDR3 | DNA | size | V | D | J
CASSDGGDFGYGYTF | TGTGCCAGCAGTGATGGCGGGGACTTTGGCTATGGCTACACCTTC | - | TRBV2 | - | TRBJ1-2
CASSLWSSYNSPLHF | TGTGCCAGCAGCCTCTGGAGCTCCTATAATTCACCCCTCCACTTT | few | TRBV5-4 | - | TRBJ1-6
CASSVGPGYGYTF | TGTGCCAGCAGTGTGGGGCCAGGCTATGGCTACACCTTC | - | TRBV2 | - | TRBJ1-2
CATRAGAGLNEQFF | TGTGCCACCCGAGCGGGGGCCGGGTTGAATGAGCAGTTCTTC | - | TRBV6-5 | TRBD2 | TRBJ2-1
CASSLAHLTGAGNTIYF | TGTGCCAGCAGCTTAGCCCACCTGACAGGAGCTGGAAACACCATATATTTT | - | TRBV7-2 | - | TRBJ1-3
CAISESGTENTEAFF | TGTGCCATCAGTGAATCCGGGACGGAGAACACTGAAGCTTTCTTT | - | TRBV10-3 | - | TRBJ1-1
CASSPGQGGEAFF | TGTGCCAGCAGCCCGGGACAGGGCGGTGAAGCTTTCTTT | - | TRBV7-2 | TRBD1 | TRBJ1-1
CASRPERGVNTEAFF | TGTGCCAGCAGGCCGGAGAGAGGGGTCAACACTGAAGCTTTCTTT | - | TRBV6-1 | - | TRBJ1-1
CASSERRTQETQYF | TGTGCCAGCAGCGAGAGGCGAACACAAGAGACCCAGTACTTC | - | TRBV9 | - | TRBJ2-5
CASSRQGTPTEQYF | TGTGCCAGTAGCAGACAGGGGACCCCTACGGAGCAGTACTTC | - | TRBV19 | TRBD1 | TRBJ2-7